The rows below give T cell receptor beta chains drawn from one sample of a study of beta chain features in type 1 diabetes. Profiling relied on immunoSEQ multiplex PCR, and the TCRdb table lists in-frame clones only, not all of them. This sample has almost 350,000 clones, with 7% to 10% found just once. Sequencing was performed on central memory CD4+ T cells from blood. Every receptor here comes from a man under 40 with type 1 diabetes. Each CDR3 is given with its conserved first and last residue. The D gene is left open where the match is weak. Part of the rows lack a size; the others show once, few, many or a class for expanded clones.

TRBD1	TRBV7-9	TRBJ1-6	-	CASSQGQGPNSPLHF	TGTGCCAGCAGCCAGGGACAGGGCCCCAATTCACCCCTCCACTTT
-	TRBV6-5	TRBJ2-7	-	CASSGGNEQYF	TGTGCCAGCAGTGGGGGGAACGAGCAGTACTTC
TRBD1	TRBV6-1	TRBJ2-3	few	CASSDYRGDTQYF	TGTGCCAGCAGTGATTACAGGGGGGATACGCAGTATTTT
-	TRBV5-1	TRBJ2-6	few	CASSLGDRPAGANVLTF	TGCGCCAGCAGCTTGGGGGACCGACCGGCAGGGGCCAACGTCCTGACTTTC
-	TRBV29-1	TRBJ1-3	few	CSVIRDTSGNTIYF	TGCAGCGTTATTCGAGATACCTCTGGAAACACCATATATTTT
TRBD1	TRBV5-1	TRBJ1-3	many	CASSIGDRQSGNTIYF	TGCGCCAGCAGCATAGGGGACAGGCAAAGTGGAAACACCATATATTTT
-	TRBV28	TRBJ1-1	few	CASTLRRVTNTEAFF	TGTGCCAGCACTTTACGCCGGGTGACGAACACTGAAGCTTTCTTT
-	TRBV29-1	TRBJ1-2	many	CSVDSYGYTF	TGCAGCGTTGACAGCTATGGCTACACCTTC
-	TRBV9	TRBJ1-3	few	CASSAHRDPGNTIYF	TGTGCCAGCAGCGCCCACAGGGACCCTGGAAACACCATATATTTT
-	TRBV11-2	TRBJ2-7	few	CASSSLTRNSYEQYF	TGTGCCAGCAGCTCGTTGACAAGAAACTCCTACGAGCAGTACTTC
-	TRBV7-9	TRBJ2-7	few	CASSLSQVSYEQYF	TGTGCCAGCAGCTTGTCACAGGTCTCCTACGAGCAGTACTTC
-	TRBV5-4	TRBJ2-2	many	CASSSGAAVAGELFF	TGTGCCAGCAGCTCGGGAGCGGCAGTCGCCGGGGAGCTGTTTTTT
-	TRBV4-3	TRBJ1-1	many	CASSPEGDTEAFF	TGCGCCAGCAGCCCCGAGGGGGACACTGAAGCTTTCTTT
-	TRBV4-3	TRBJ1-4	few	CASSQDLPDKRHTNEKLFF	TGCGCCAGCAGCCAAGATCTCCCAGATAAGAGACACACTAATGAAAAACTGTTTTTT
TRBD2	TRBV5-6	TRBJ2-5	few	CASSLLAGFQETQYF	TGTGCCAGCAGCTTACTAGCGGGTTTCCAAGAGACCCAGTACTTC
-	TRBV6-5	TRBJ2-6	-	CASSYLGMGANVLTF	TGTGCCAGCAGTTACCTCGGGATGGGGGCCAACGTCCTGACTTTC
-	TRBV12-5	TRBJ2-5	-	CASAPEETQYF	TGTGCTAGTGCCCCAGAGGAGACCCAGTACTTC
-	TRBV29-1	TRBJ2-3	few	CSVEVTDTQYF	TGCAGCGTTGAAGTTACAGATACGCAGTATTTT
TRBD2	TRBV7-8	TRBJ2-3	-	CASSPRGLAGSTDTQYF	TGTGCCAGCAGCCCCCGGGGACTAGCGGGGAGCACAGATACGCAGTATTTT
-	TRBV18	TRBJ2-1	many	CASSPFPKVSNEQFF	TGTGCCAGCTCACCTTTCCCGAAGGTATCCAATGAGCAGTTCTTC
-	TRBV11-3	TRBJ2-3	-	CASSFGVAGTDTQYF	TGTGCCAGCAGCTTCGGGGTGGCGGGGACAGATACGCAGTATTTT
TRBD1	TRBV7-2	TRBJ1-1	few	CASSSYRGVYTEAFF	TGTGCCAGCAGCTCCTACAGGGGAGTGTACACTGAAGCTTTCTTT
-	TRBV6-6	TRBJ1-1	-	CASRLGMNTEAFF	TGTGCCAGCAGGCTCGGTATGAACACTGAAGCTTTCTTT
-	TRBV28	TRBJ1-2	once	CASSRTREGNYGYTF	TGTGCCAGCAGCCGAACCCGAGAGGGCAACTATGGCTACACCTTC
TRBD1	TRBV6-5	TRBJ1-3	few	CASSYGQGGNTIYF	TGTGCCAGCAGCTACGGACAGGGAGGAAACACCATATATTTT
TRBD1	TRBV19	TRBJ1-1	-	CASSMVAGGPAFF	TGTGCCAGTAGTATGGTGGCAGGGGGCCCAGCTTTCTTT
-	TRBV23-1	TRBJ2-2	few	CATHRGANTGELFF	TGCGCCACTCACCGCGGGGCGAACACCGGGGAGCTGTTTTTT
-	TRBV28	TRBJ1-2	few	CASSRRSLYGYTF	TGTGCCAGCAGTCGGCGAAGTCTATATGGCTACACCTTC
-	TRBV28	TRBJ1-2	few	CASRLGSDYGYTF	TGTGCCAGCAGGCTAGGTTCCGACTATGGCTACACCTTC
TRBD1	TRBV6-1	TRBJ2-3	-	CASSPGQGLDTQYF	TGTGCCAGCAGTCCGGGACAGGGCCTAGATACGCAGTATTTT
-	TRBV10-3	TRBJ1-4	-	CAISDPQRTNEKLFF	TGTGCCATCAGCGACCCCCAGAGAACTAATGAAAAACTGTTTTTT
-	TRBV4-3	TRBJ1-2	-	CASSQAGTTLGYTF	TGCGCCAGCAGCCAAGCAGGTACGACACTTGGCTACACCTTC
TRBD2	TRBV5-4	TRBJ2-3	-	CASTWGSGGSTDTQYF	TGTGCCAGCACCTGGGGTAGCGGGGGGTCCACAGATACGCAGTATTTT
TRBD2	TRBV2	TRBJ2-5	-	CASSELLAGGLETQYF	TGTGCCAGCAGTGAACTGCTAGCGGGGGGGCTGGAGACCCAGTACTTC
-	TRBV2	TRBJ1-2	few	CASVQGVDGYTF	TGTGCCAGCGTACAGGGCGTGGATGGCTACACCTTC
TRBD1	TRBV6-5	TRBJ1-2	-	CASSDRGSYGYTF	TGTGCCAGCAGTGACAGGGGAAGCTATGGCTACACCTTC
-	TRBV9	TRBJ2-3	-	CASSSPGGTDTQYF	TGTGCCAGCAGCTCCCCGGGCGGCACAGATACGCAGTATTTT
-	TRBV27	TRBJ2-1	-	CASSSQAATDNEQFF	TGTGCCAGCAGTTCCCAGGCTGCTACCGACAATGAGCAGTTCTTC
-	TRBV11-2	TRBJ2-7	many	CASSLGSDPFYEQYF	TGTGCCAGCAGCTTAGGGTCGGATCCCTTCTACGAGCAGTACTTC
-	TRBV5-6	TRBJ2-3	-	CASSFGLGTDTQYF	TGTGCCAGCAGCTTCGGCCTGGGCACAGATACGCAGTATTTT
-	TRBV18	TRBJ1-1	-	CASSGTGHTEAFF	TGTGCCAGCTCAGGAACAGGCCACACTGAAGCTTTCTTT
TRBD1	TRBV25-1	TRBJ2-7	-	CASQEGQAFSYEQYF	TGTGCCAGCCAAGAAGGACAGGCCTTCTCCTACGAGCAGTACTTC
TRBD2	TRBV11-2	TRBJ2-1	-	CASSSVAGVDNEQFF	TGTGCCAGCAGCTCCGTAGCGGGGGTAGACAATGAGCAGTTCTTC
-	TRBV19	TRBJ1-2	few	CASSIGTSYGYTF	TGTGCCAGTAGTATAGGAACGAGCTATGGCTACACCTTC
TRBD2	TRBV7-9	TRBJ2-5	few	CASSPRGGGLARRQYF	TGTGCCAGCAGCCCCCGTGGGGGAGGGCTCGCTCGACGGCAGTACTTC
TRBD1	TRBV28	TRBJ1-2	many	CASSLPGQGAFNYGYTF	TGTGCCAGCAGTCTACCGGGACAGGGGGCTTTCAACTATGGCTACACCTTC
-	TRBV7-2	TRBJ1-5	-	CASSLAPSGLSNQPQHF	TGTGCCAGCAGCTTAGCCCCTTCAGGACTTAGCAATCAGCCCCAGCATTTT
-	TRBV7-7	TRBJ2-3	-	CASSSSKTGGTQYF	TGTGCTAGCAGCTCCTCGAAAACCGGAGGTACGCAGTATTTT
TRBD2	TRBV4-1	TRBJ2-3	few	CASSQDPRQRTSGRTDTQYF	TGCGCCAGCAGCCAAGATCCCAGACAGCGGACTAGCGGACGCACAGATACGCAGTATTTT
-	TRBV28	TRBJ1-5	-	CASRIQDRNQPQHF	TGTGCCAGCAGGATCCAGGACAGAAATCAGCCCCAGCATTTT
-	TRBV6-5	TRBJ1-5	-	CASSLWGNQPQHF	TGTGCCAGCAGCCTCTGGGGAAATCAGCCCCAGCATTTT
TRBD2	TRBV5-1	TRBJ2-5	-	CASTLRGDGVAETQYF	TGCGCCAGCACGTTACGGGGGGACGGTGTCGCAGAGACCCAGTACTTC
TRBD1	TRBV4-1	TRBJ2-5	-	CASSQDPGTGTQETQYF	TGCGCCAGCAGCCAAGATCCCGGGACAGGGACCCAAGAGACCCAGTACTTC
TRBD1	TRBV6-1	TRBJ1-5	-	CASSGETGNNQPQHF	TGTGCCAGCAGTGGGGAGACAGGGAACAATCAGCCCCAGCATTTT
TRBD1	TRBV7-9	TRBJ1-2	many	CASGDRAGYGYTF	TGTGCCAGCGGCGACAGGGCTGGCTATGGCTACACCTTC
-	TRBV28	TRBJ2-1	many	CASSLSATGEQFF	TGTGCCAGCAGTTTATCAGCGACGGGCGAGCAGTTCTTC
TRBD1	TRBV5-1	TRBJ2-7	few	CASSPRGQGTYEQYF	TGCGCCAGCAGCCCCCGGGGACAGGGGACCTACGAGCAGTACTTC